A selection of T cell receptor beta chains follows, all from one sample in a study of shared clonotypes between healthy human individuals. Assay used: immunoSEQ multiplex PCR; TCRdb lists only in-frame clones, some missing. The data contain about 2.1 million clones, just under 95% of them seen just once; the ten biggest clones take up approximately 1.6%. The source material was naive CD8+ T cells from PBMCs. The source of these receptors is a man in his late teens or twenties in good health. Some clones in this sample may be carry-over from other donors' samples. The conserved cysteine and the conserved F or W are not part of the CDR3 here. The D gene is left open where the match is weak.

D gene,V gene,CDR3 protein
TRBD1,TRBV7-9,ASGPRDRDWETQY
TRBD2,TRBV5-4,ASSPGLALYYEQY
TRBD2,TRBV5-1,ASSHDTEPLAGGDTDTQY
-,TRBV27,ASRDRLHGSPHEQY
TRBD1,TRBV27,ASSLGQGAGTGELF
-,TRBV28,ASSLSFSGYTEAF
-,TRBV28,ASKGGNVQTEAF
TRBD1,TRBV5-6,ASSPTGTEDGYT
-,TRBV28,ASSQLRNQPQH
-,TRBV5-4,ASSWDRGSMADTQY
TRBD2,TRBV9,ASSTPSSGLAASGELF
TRBD1,TRBV10-3,AIRPDPGTGNPYEQY
TRBD1,TRBV10-3,ATETGADAYEQY
-,TRBV18,ASSSAGVNQPQH
-,TRBV7-8,ASSLGVLSLATDTQY
TRBD1,TRBV7-9,ASSLGTGQGYGYT
-,TRBV5-8,ASSLRDSVFYEQY
TRBD1,TRBV25-1,ATASGTGKRRQY
-,TRBV9,ASSGGISGNTIY
TRBD1,TRBV9,ASSVAGTGYNEQF
-,TRBV27,ASSLSAGVTYEQY
TRBD1,TRBV27,ASNQDRAPYEQY